Detailed here is one T cell receptor beta chain. Its target is not known. The sample originates from a study of cytomegalovirus exposure and HLA in healthy donors. V lost 3 bases, J lost 0 bases, and 15 bases lay in between. CDR3 length: 16 residues. CDR1 and CDR2 from the germline V gene are LNHNV and YYDKDF (reference sequence). The PCR used 60 Vbeta and 13 Jbeta primers. Clones were read by immunoSEQ multiplex PCR, and TCRdb kept only the in-frame ones, dropping some. The repertoire holds 120,000 to 150,000 clones, about 80% seen once, with more than 10% in the top ten. Study-wide points: Most subjects had HLA-A and HLA-B alleles reportedly predicted accurately by TCR beta sequences.

This chain uses TRBV15 with TRBJ2-7; D is unclear. This clonotype originated in a man aged 35-49 years in good health and CMV-seropositive. The sequenced sample consisted of PBMCs. The DNA of the CDR3 is TGTGCCACCAGCAGGGCTAGAGACTTATTCTCCTACGAGCAGTACTTC. Translated, it gives CATSRARDLFSYEQYF.